A single sample is the source of the 13 T cell receptor beta chains below, sequenced in a study of blood T cells in healthy people across ages (dated by TCRdb to 2015 to 2017). The library was obtained by 5' RACE. The sample was run on an Illumina HiSeq 2500. The second PCR ran for roughly 7 to 11 cycles and used a J-beta primer mix along with a sample-barcoded 5' primer. TCRdb itself trimmed the public reads at Q25 with fastp, ran MiXCR and retained productive beta chains. When rows share a CDR3 protein, they turn into one entry using the most common DNA and genes. The table for this sample lists hundreds of thousands of distinct CDR3 sequences; less than 60% of them were counted only once. Of the sample, around 24% is held by the ten largest clones. Sequencing input: blood. Every receptor here comes from an older man in good health.

The chain employs TRBV12-3 or TRBV12-4 and TRBJ2-2; the D is unclear. The CDR3 covers 12 residues. With 4 bases removed from V and 2 bases from J, the gap between germline ends came to 2 bases. The CDR3 protein is CASSYNTGELFF. As DNA, the CDR3 is TGTGCCAGCAGTTACAACACCGGGGAGCTGTTTTTT.

This clonotype was seen a handful of times. The chain carries TRBV12-3 or TRBV12-4 and TRBJ2-7; either TRBD1 or TRBD2 may fit D (6 bases each). The V and J ends lost 2 bases and 5 bases respectively, with 16 bases between them. The CDR3 is 15 residues long. The CDR3 loop reads CASSLRPGAADEQYF. CDR3 nucleotide sequence: TGTGCCAGCAGTTTAAGGCCGGGGGCAGCCGACGAGCAGTACTTC.

CDR3 residues: CASSGGQGVTDTQYF. The CDR3 nucleotides read TGCGCCAGCAGCGGGGGACAGGGGGTAACAGATACGCAGTATTTT. The rearrangement joins TRBV5-1 to TRBJ2-3, with 11 bases that match TRBD1. The CDR3 has 15 amino acids. In germline, CDR1 is SGHRS, CDR2 YFSETQ. V lost 4 bases to trimming and J lost 3 bases; unmatched junction nucleotides: 4.

In this sample, this clonotype turned up many times. V gene TRBV5-1 combines with J gene TRBJ2-7; 9 bases are shared with TRBD2. In germline, CDR1 is SGHRS, CDR2 YFSETQ. This CDR3 comprises 13 residues. V lost 5 bases, J lost 6 bases, and 6 bases stayed unmatched. In nucleotides, the CDR3 is TGCGCCAGCAGGCGGGGACTAGCTTCCGAGCAGTACTTC. Amino acids: CASRRGLASEQYF.

This chain uses TRBV29-1 with TRBJ2-3; perhaps TRBD2 as D (7 bases). The V gene lost 7 bases and the J gene lost 5 bases, with 19 bases spanning the gap. The germline CDR1 and CDR2 sequences are SQVTM and ANQGSEA. The CDR3 runs 14 residues. The CDR3 reads CSAKPAGARDTQYF. The CDR3 bases are TGCAGCGCGAAACCCGCGGGGGCCCGAGATACGCAGTATTTT.

A single count supports this clonotype. The rearrangement links TRBV11-1 to TRBJ2-1, with D tentatively TRBD1 (6 bases). The length of the CDR3 is 13 residues. V dropped 7 bases and J dropped 5 bases, with 12 bases sitting between them. CDR1 is SGHAT and CDR2 is FQDESV in the germline V gene (reference sequence). The DNA for the CDR3 is TGTGCCAGCACTGGGGGCGGGCACAATGAGCAGTTCTTC. This sequence encodes CASTGGGHNEQFF.

In regard to this clonotype: This may stem from a read error, because a much larger clone lies one nucleotide away. This sequence joins TRBV6-5 and TRBJ2-7; TRBD1 aligns across 10 bases. Germline-derived CDR1 and CDR2 are MNHEY and SVGAGI. Trimming removed 7 bases from V and 9 bases from J; junction bases left unmatched: 12. The CDR3 sequence is 14 residues long. CDR3 in DNA: TGTGCCAGCATTTCTGGGACAGGGGATAGAAGGCAGTACTTC. Its protein is CASISGTGDRRQYF.

V gene TRBV28 combines with J gene TRBJ1-2; D ambiguous. The germline V gene has CDR1 MDHEN and CDR2 SYDVKM. Trimming took off 3 bases at V and 4 bases at J, with 15 bases between the two ends. The CDR3 has 15 amino acids. DNA for the CDR3: TGTGCCAGCAGTTTTCAGGCCTCCTCCCCCTATGGCTACACCTTC. Translation: CASSFQASSPYGYTF.

This clonotype was counted only a few times. The gene calls are TRBV7-2 and TRBJ2-5; D gene uncertain. V was shortened by 1 base and J by 2 bases, with 14 bases between the two germline ends. This CDR3 spans 16 amino acids. CDR1 is SGHTA and CDR2 is FQGNSA in the germline V gene. The CDR3 is CASSLERVGLQETQYF. CDR3 bases: TGTGCCAGCAGCTTAGAAAGGGTGGGATTGCAAGAGACCCAGTACTTC.

This clonotype was observed at least ten times. The gene calls are TRBV6-5 and TRBJ2-7; 8 positions match TRBD1. Per germline, CDR1 MNHEY and CDR2 SVGAGI. J gave up 3 bases and V 2 bases, and 6 bases lay outside the gene matches. This CDR3 region has 15 residues. The DNA of the CDR3 is TGTGCCAGCAGTTACCGGTGGACAGGGCTCTACGAGCAGTACTTC. This translates into CASSYRWTGLYEQYF.

The chain recombines TRBV21-1 with TRBJ2-7; the D segment call TRBD1 is taken from the table without a DNA check. TRBV21-1 is described as a pseudogene. The CDR3 covers 14 residues. CDR3 amino acids: CASSRWDKPYEQYF. As DNA, the CDR3 is TGTGCCAGCAGCCGTTGGGACAAACCCTACGAGCAGTACTTC.

The chain has TRBV20-1 and TRBJ2-7; TRBD2 agrees at 11 bases. Germline CDR1 DFQATT, CDR2 SNEGSKA (reference sequence). J was trimmed by 2 bases and V by 6 bases; bases with no gene match: 9. The CDR3 runs to 15 residues. Here the CDR3 reads CSATVPSGGTYEQYF. CDR3 in DNA: TGCAGTGCGACCGTGCCTAGCGGGGGGACCTACGAGCAGTACTTC.

The chain is built from TRBV9 and TRBJ2-7, with 10 bases fitting TRBD1. V shed 7 bases, J shed 5 bases, and the junction held 9 bases outside the gene matches. CDR3 size: 14 residues. Germline lookup yields CDR1 SGDLS and CDR2 YYNGEE. The CDR3 DNA follows: TGTGCCAGCGGCCGGGACAGGGGAACGGACGAGCAGTACTTC. Translating gives CASGRDRGTDEQYF.